These T cell receptor beta chains were read from a single sample in a study of T cells in localized non-small cell lung cancer. Method: immunoSEQ multiplex PCR; TCRdb's copy keeps in-frame clones and lacks some. The sample records 40,000 to 60,000 clones, approximately 86% being singletons. The sample here was PBMCs, taken before any cancer treatment. Source of these receptors: a female donor with stage II lung adenocarcinoma. Both conserved end residues are part of each CDR3. D genes are given only for firm matches. Rows give clone size only sometimes, using once, few, many, or a class for an expanded clone.

d_gene: .; v_gene: TRBV30; j_gene: TRBJ2-1; abundance: .; CDR3aa: CAWSRGLTGFSYNEQFF; CDR3nt: TGTGCCTGGTCCAGGGGCCTCACGGGATTCTCCTACAATGAGCAGTTCTTC
d_gene: .; v_gene: TRBV9; j_gene: TRBJ1-6; abundance: .; CDR3aa: CASSVGVGELNSPLHF; CDR3nt: TGTGCCAGCAGCGTAGGAGTAGGGGAGTTAAATTCACCCCTCCACTTT
d_gene: .; v_gene: TRBV29-1; j_gene: TRBJ2-1; abundance: .; CDR3aa: CSVAGSSYNEQFF; CDR3nt: TGCAGCGTCGCAGGGAGCTCCTACAATGAGCAGTTCTTC
d_gene: .; v_gene: TRBV5-6; j_gene: TRBJ1-1; abundance: .; CDR3aa: CASSLERGWNTEAFF; CDR3nt: TGTGCCAGCAGCTTGGAGCGGGGTTGGAACACTGAAGCTTTCTTT
d_gene: .; v_gene: TRBV27; j_gene: TRBJ1-1; abundance: .; CDR3aa: CASSGVFDTEAFF; CDR3nt: TGTGCCAGCAGTGGGGTATTCGACACTGAAGCTTTCTTT
d_gene: .; v_gene: TRBV7-3; j_gene: TRBJ2-3; abundance: once; CDR3aa: CASSLAGRNTDTQYF; CDR3nt: TGTGCCAGCAGCTTAGCGGGTCGAAACACAGATACGCAGTATTTT
d_gene: .; v_gene: TRBV5-1; j_gene: TRBJ2-1; abundance: .; CDR3aa: CASSLRAGNNEQFF; CDR3nt: TGCGCCAGCAGCTTGCGGGCGGGTAACAATGAGCAGTTCTTC
d_gene: TRBD1; v_gene: TRBV7-7; j_gene: TRBJ2-2; abundance: .; CDR3aa: CASRAGTGNTGELFF; CDR3nt: TGTGCCAGCCGCGCCGGGACAGGGAACACCGGGGAGCTGTTTTTT
d_gene: TRBD2; v_gene: TRBV10-2; j_gene: TRBJ2-3; abundance: .; CDR3aa: CASSEGFGRSTDTQYF; CDR3nt: TGCGCCAGCAGTGAAGGTTTCGGGAGGAGCACAGATACGCAGTATTTT
d_gene: .; v_gene: TRBV29-1; j_gene: TRBJ1-2; abundance: .; CDR3aa: CSALPGVGGYGYTF; CDR3nt: TGCAGCGCCCTTCCGGGAGTGGGGGGCTATGGCTACACCTTC
d_gene: .; v_gene: TRBV6-1; j_gene: TRBJ2-2; abundance: .; CDR3aa: CASSELSRVTGELFF; CDR3nt: TGTGCCAGCAGCGAGCTATCCAGGGTCACCGGGGAGCTGTTTTTT
d_gene: .; v_gene: TRBV13; j_gene: TRBJ1-1; abundance: .; CDR3aa: CASSLGGNTEAFF; CDR3nt: TGTGCCAGCAGCTTGGGTGGGAACACTGAAGCTTTCTTT
d_gene: .; v_gene: TRBV29-1; j_gene: TRBJ1-4; abundance: .; CDR3aa: CSVDPGTPNEKLFF; CDR3nt: TGCAGCGTTGACCCCGGGACGCCTAATGAAAAACTGTTTTTT
d_gene: TRBD1; v_gene: TRBV5-4; j_gene: TRBJ2-7; abundance: .; CDR3aa: CASSFPGTAYEQYF; CDR3nt: TGTGCCAGCAGCTTTCCCGGGACAGCCTACGAGCAGTACTTC
d_gene: .; v_gene: TRBV6-1; j_gene: TRBJ2-7; abundance: .; CDR3aa: CASRASFTYEQYF; CDR3nt: TGTGCCAGCAGAGCTAGCTTCACCTACGAGCAGTACTTC
d_gene: TRBD2; v_gene: TRBV11-2; j_gene: TRBJ2-7; abundance: once; CDR3aa: CASSYLGGEGLREQYF; CDR3nt: TGTGCCAGCAGCTACCTGGGAGGGGAAGGGCTACGCGAGCAGTACTTC
d_gene: .; v_gene: TRBV5-6; j_gene: TRBJ2-4; abundance: .; CDR3aa: CASSMGRPINIQYF; CDR3nt: TGTGCCAGCTCCATGGGGCGACCGATAAACATTCAGTACTTC
d_gene: .; v_gene: TRBV7-2; j_gene: TRBJ2-1; abundance: .; CDR3aa: CASSLDGGKASEQFF; CDR3nt: TGTGCCAGCAGCTTAGACGGGGGTAAAGCGAGTGAGCAGTTCTTC
d_gene: .; v_gene: TRBV2; j_gene: TRBJ2-3; abundance: few; CDR3aa: CASSEQGTDTQYF; CDR3nt: TGTGCCAGCAGTGAACAGGGCACAGATACGCAGTATTTT
d_gene: .; v_gene: TRBV11-2; j_gene: TRBJ1-1; abundance: .; CDR3aa: CASSLDLFAEAFF; CDR3nt: TGTGCCAGCAGCTTAGACCTTTTCGCTGAAGCTTTCTTT
d_gene: TRBD2; v_gene: TRBV15; j_gene: TRBJ2-3; abundance: once; CDR3aa: CATSSPGLAGATDTQYF; CDR3nt: TGTGCCACCAGCAGTCCCGGACTAGCGGGGGCCACAGATACGCAGTATTTT
d_gene: .; v_gene: TRBV18; j_gene: TRBJ1-3; abundance: .; CDR3aa: CASSPGQEISGNTIYF; CDR3nt: TGTGCCAGCTCACCGGGGCAGGAGATCTCTGGAAACACCATATATTTT
d_gene: .; v_gene: TRBV19; j_gene: TRBJ1-5; abundance: .; CDR3aa: CASSIPGPVQPQHF; CDR3nt: TGTGCCAGTAGTATCCCGGGACCGGTTCAGCCCCAGCATTTT
d_gene: .; v_gene: TRBV10-2; j_gene: TRBJ1-2; abundance: .; CDR3aa: CASSEGGLYGYAF; CDR3nt: TGCGCCAGCAGTGAAGGGGGGCTCTATGGCTACGCCTTC